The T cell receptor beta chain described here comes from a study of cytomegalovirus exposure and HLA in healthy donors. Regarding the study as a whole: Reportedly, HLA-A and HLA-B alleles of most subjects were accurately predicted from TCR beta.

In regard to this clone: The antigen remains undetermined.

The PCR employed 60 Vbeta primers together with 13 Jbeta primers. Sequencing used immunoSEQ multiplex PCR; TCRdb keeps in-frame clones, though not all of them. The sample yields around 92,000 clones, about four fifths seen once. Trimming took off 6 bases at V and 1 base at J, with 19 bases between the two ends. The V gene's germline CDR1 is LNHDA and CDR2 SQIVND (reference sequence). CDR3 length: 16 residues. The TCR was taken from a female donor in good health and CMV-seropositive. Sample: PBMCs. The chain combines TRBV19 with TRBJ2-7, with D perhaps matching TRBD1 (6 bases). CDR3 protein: CASRNSDSHHSYEQYF. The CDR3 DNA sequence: TGTGCCAGTAGAAATTCGGACAGCCATCATTCCTACGAGCAGTACTTC.